One and the same sample provided the 15 T cell receptor beta chains below, sequenced in a study of blood T cell repertoires in COVID-19. Method: immunoSEQ multiplex PCR; TCRdb's copy keeps in-frame clones and lacks some. The table lists fewer than 500,000 clones, about 90% of them singletons. The sample consisted of PBMCs or T cells enriched from blood (not recorded which). Source of these receptors: a man aged 30 to 39 who had recovered from COVID-19.

The rearrangement uses TRBV15 and TRBJ2-2; 9 nucleotides match TRBD2. CDR3 length: 16 amino acids. V was clipped by 0 bases and J by 6 bases; unmatched bases: 5. Germline loops: CDR1 LNHNV, CDR2 YYDKDF (reference sequence). CDR3 DNA sequence: TGTGCCACCAGCAGAGATGGAGTAGCGGGGGCCGGGGAGCTGTTTTTT. Its translation is CATSRDGVAGAGELFF.

The chain recombines TRBV6-1 with TRBJ2-7; D might be TRBD2 (5 bases). The V end lost 3 bases, the J end lost 2 bases, and 11 bases lay between the germline ends. Germline CDR1 is MNHNS and CDR2 is SASEGT. This CDR3 comprises 14 residues. The CDR3 region is CASSEGGLAYEQYF. For the CDR3, the DNA is TGTGCCAGCAGTGAGGGCGGGTTAGCCTACGAGCAGTACTTC.

V gene TRBV18 combines with J gene TRBJ1-6, with TRBD1 identical over 7 bases. V dropped 6 bases and J dropped 5; count of bases not matched to a gene: 10. This CDR3 has 16 residues. Germline CDR1 KGHSH, CDR2 LQKENI. The CDR3 DNA follows: TGTGCCAGCTCCCCGAGGGGGCGGGGAAATAATTCACCCCTCCACTTT. It specifies CASSPRGRGNNSPLHF.

The V and J genes are TRBV4-1 and TRBJ2-7; 12 bases fit TRBD2. Germline CDR1 is MGHRA and CDR2 is YSYEKL. The junction had 7 bases not matched to a gene; V was cut back by 4 bases and J by 6 bases. The CDR3 is 15 amino acids. CDR3 region: CASSPLAGGLFEQYF. CDR3 sequence (DNA): TGCGCCAGCAGCCCGCTAGCGGGGGGGCTTTTCGAGCAGTACTTC.

The chain couples TRBV19 to TRBJ2-3; D call uncertain. The germline V gene has CDR1 LNHDA and CDR2 SQIVND (reference sequence). Trimming took off 6 bases at V and 8 bases at J, with 12 bases between the two ends. The CDR3 has 12 amino acids. CDR3 sequence: CASSDGSTTQYF. The CDR3 DNA sequence: TGTGCCAGTAGCGACGGGTCGACTACGCAGTATTTT.

The V call is TRBV19, the J call TRBJ1-6, with a weak D call TRBD1 (5 bases). CDR1 is LNHDA, CDR2 SQIVND, per germline (reference sequence). The CDR3 covers 15 residues. Trimming removed 7 bases from V and 7 bases from J, with 17 bases in between. The CDR3: CASIGRQGLNSPLHF. Here the CDR3 DNA reads TGTGCCAGTATAGGTCGGCAGGGCTTGAATTCACCCCTCCACTTT.

To note about this clone: Other DNA sequences in this sample translate to the same CDR3. The gene calls are TRBV27 and TRBJ2-7; D gene unclear. This CDR3 has 11 residues. The germline V and J ends were trimmed by 6 bases and 4 bases, with 7 bases remaining between them. CDR1 and CDR2 (germline): MNHEY, SMNVEV (reference sequence). The CDR3 protein is CASRRGYEQYF. The DNA for the CDR3 is TGTGCCAGCAGAAGAGGTTACGAGCAGTACTTC.

J is TRBJ1-1 and V is TRBV5-1; D gene uncertain. Per the germline V gene, CDR1 is SGHRS and CDR2 is YFSETQ. Trimming took 0 bases from V and 7 from J, leaving 4 bases between them. The CDR3 sequence is 11 residues long. DNA of the CDR3: TGCGCCAGCAGCTTGGACAGTGAAGCTTTCTTT. Translated: CASSLDSEAFF.

This clone was counted once. The rearrangement links TRBV3-1 (or the pseudogene TRBV3-2) to TRBJ1-1, with TRBD1 matching 11 bases. J lost 5 bases, V lost 8 bases, and 1 base had no gene match. The CDR3 covers 12 residues. Looked up from germline, CDR1 is LGHDT and CDR2 is YNNKEL (reference sequence). Here the CDR3 reads CASGQGATEAFF. The CDR3 nucleotides read TGTGCCAGCGGACAGGGGGCGACTGAAGCTTTCTTT.

The rearrangement links TRBV19 to TRBJ2-3, with a weak D call TRBD1 (6 bases). CDR1 and CDR2 from the germline V gene are LNHDA and SQIVND (reference sequence). V lost 5 bases and J 5 bases, leaving 14 bases between the germline ends. CDR3 size: 14 residues. In DNA form, the CDR3 reads TGTGCCAGTAGTGTCCGCCAGGGGATAGATACGCAGTATTTT. Encoded protein: CASSVRQGIDTQYF.

The V and J genes are TRBV19 and TRBJ1-3; D ambiguous. The CDR3 is made up of 15 amino acids. V gave up 7 bases and J gave up 0 bases, with 13 bases separating them. CDR1 is LNHDA, CDR2 SQIVND, per germline (reference sequence). CDR3: CASMTEAYSGNTIYF. The CDR3 DNA sequence: TGTGCCAGTATGACGGAAGCGTACTCTGGAAACACCATATATTTT.

This clone was seen a handful of times. The genes are TRBV7-9 and TRBJ2-2, with D perhaps TRBD1 (5 bases). V gave up 5 bases and J gave up 1 base, with 14 bases separating them. This CDR3 has 16 residues. Germline CDR1 is SEHNR and CDR2 is FQNEAQ (reference sequence). The CDR3 DNA sequence: TGTGCCAGCAGCCCCGCAGGGAAAGAGAACACCGGGGAGCTGTTTTTT. Residues: CASSPAGKENTGELFF.

The rearrangement uses TRBV2 and TRBJ1-1; D unclear. V lost 7 bases to trimming and J lost 3 bases, with 9 bases between them. Germline CDR1 is SNHLY and CDR2 is FYNNEI. There are 12 residues in the CDR3. The CDR3 coding sequence is TGTGCCAGCACGGTTGAGTACACTGAAGCTTTCTTT. Its translation: CASTVEYTEAFF.

This clone was observed a single time. The chain recombines TRBV29-1 with TRBJ2-2; D perhaps matches TRBD1 (6 bases). The V end lost 7 bases, the J end lost 1 base, and 13 bases lay between the germline ends. The CDR3 consists of 14 residues. From germline, CDR1 is SQVTM and CDR2 ANQGSEA. The CDR3 is CSGTTGMNTGELFF. The CDR3, as DNA: TGCAGCGGGACGACAGGCATGAACACCGGGGAGCTGTTTTTT.

The chain carries TRBV30 and TRBJ2-2; D not resolved. V gave up 0 bases and J gave up 6 bases, with 8 bases separating them. Germline loops: CDR1 GTSNPN, CDR2 SVGIG (reference sequence). The CDR3 has 13 residues. The CDR3: CAWSVHHPGELFF. The CDR3 coding sequence is TGTGCCTGGAGTGTACATCATCCCGGGGAGCTGTTTTTT. The full variable domain, its missing parts supplied by reference TRBV30 and TRBJ2-2, is SQTIHQWPATLVQPVGSPLSLECTVEGTSNPNLYWYRQAAGRGLQLLFYSVGIGQISSEVPQNLSASRPQDRQFILSSKKLLLSDSGFYLCAWSVHHPGELFFGEGSRLTVL.